This T cell receptor (beta chain) is drawn from a study of cytomegalovirus exposure and HLA in healthy donors. Trimming removed 8 bases at V and 3 bases at J, with 20 bases between. The CDR3 length is 16 residues. CDR1 and CDR2 from the germline V gene are SNHLY and FYNNEI. Amplification used 60 Vbeta primers and 13 Jbeta primers. TCRdb keeps only in-frame clones here, not all; method: immunoSEQ multiplex PCR. The repertoire holds roughly 220,000 clones, with approximately 81% as singletons. This TCR was sampled from a man aged 30 to 45 in good health and CMV-seronegative. The chain links TRBV2 to TRBJ2-1, with D maybe TRBD2 (5 bases). The sequenced material came from PBMCs. Here the CDR3 reads CASEEIPMGDYNEQFF. CDR3 nucleotide sequence: TGTGCCAGCGAGGAGATCCCCATGGGAGACTACAATGAGCAGTTCTTC. Full variable domain (remainder filled in from reference TRBV2 and TRBJ2-1): EPEVTQTPSHQVTQMGQEVILRCVPISNHLYFYWYRQILGQKVEFLVSFYNNEISEKSEIFDDQFSVERPDGSNFTLKIRSTKLEDSAMYFCASEEIPMGDYNEQFFGPGTRLTVL.